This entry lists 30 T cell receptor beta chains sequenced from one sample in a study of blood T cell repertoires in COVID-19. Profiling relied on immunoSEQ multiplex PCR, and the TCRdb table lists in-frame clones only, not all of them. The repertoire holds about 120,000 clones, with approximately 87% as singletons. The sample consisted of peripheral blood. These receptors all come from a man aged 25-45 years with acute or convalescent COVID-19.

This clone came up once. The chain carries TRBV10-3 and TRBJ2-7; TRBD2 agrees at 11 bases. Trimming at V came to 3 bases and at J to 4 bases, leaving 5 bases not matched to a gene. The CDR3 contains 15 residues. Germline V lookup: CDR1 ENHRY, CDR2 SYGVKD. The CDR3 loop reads CAISESTSGAYEQYF. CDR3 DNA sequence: TGTGCCATCAGTGAATCGACTAGCGGGGCGTACGAGCAGTACTTC.

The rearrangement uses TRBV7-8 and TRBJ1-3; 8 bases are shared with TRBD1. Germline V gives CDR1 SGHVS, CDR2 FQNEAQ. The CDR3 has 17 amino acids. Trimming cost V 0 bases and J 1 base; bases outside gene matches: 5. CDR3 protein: CASSLARTGLSGNTIYF. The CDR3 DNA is TGTGCCAGCAGCTTAGCCCGGACAGGGTTGTCTGGAAACACCATATATTTT.

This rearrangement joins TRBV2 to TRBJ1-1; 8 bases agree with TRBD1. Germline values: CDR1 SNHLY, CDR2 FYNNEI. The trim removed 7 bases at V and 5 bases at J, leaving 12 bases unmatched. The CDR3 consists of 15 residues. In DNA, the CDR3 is TGTGCCAGCACCCGACAGGGGAATAGGAGGACTGAAGCTTTCTTT. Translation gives CASTRQGNRRTEAFF.

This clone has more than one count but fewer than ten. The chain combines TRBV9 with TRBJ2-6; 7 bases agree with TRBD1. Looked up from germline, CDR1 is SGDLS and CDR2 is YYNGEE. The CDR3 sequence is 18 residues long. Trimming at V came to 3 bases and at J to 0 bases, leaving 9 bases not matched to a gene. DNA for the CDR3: TGTGCCAGCAGCGCCCTGACAGGGTGGATCTCTGGGGCCAACGTCCTGACTTTC. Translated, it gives CASSALTGWISGANVLTF.

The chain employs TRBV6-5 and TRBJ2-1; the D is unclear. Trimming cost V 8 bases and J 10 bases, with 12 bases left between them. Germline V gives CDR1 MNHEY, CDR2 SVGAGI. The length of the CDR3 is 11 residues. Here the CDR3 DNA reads TGTGCCAGCGGGCCCCGGAAGGAGCAGTTCTTC. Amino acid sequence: CASGPRKEQFF.

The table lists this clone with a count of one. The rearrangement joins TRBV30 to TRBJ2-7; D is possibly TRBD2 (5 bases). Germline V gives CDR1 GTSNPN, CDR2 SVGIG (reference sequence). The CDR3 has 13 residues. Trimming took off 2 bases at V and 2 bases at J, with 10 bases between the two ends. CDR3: CAWSSQRAYEQYV. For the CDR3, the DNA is TGTGCCTGGAGTTCCCAGAGGGCCTACGAGCAGTACGTC.

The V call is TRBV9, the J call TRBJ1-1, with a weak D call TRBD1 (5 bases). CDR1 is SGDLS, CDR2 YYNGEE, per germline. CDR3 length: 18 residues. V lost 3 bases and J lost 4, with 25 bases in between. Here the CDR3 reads CASSGPAGIRAEGTEAFF. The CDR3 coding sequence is TGTGCCAGCAGCGGACCCGCAGGAATCAGGGCTGAAGGCACTGAAGCTTTCTTT.

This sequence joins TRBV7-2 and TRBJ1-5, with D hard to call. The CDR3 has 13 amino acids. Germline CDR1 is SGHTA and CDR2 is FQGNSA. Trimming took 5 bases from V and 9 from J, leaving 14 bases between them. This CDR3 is CASSPPGVLPQHF. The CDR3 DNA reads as TGTGCCAGCAGCCCCCCCGGGGTTTTGCCCCAGCATTTT. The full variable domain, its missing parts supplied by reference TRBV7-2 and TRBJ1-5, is GAGVSQSPSNKVTEKGKDVELRCDPISGHTALYWYRQSLGQGLEFLIYFQGNSAPDKSGLPSDRFSAERTGGSVSTLTIQRTQQEDSAVYLCASSPPGVLPQHFGDGTRLSIL.

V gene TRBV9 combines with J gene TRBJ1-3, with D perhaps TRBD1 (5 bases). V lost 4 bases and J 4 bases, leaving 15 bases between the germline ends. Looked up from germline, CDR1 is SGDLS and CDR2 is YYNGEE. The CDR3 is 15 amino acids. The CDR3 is CASSPAGMGGNTIYF. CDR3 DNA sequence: TGTGCCAGCAGCCCTGCAGGGATGGGCGGAAACACCATATATTTT.

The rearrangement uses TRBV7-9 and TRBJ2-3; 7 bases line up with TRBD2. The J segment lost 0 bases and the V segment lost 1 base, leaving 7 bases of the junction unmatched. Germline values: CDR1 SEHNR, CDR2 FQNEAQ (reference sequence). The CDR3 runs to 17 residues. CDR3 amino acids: CASSLDLAGPSTDTQYF. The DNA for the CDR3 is TGTGCCAGCAGCTTAGATTTAGCGGGCCCTAGCACAGATACGCAGTATTTT.

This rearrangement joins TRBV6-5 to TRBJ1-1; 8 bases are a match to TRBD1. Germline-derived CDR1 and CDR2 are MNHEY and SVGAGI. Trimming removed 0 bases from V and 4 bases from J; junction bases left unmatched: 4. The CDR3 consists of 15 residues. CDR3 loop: CASSYSWTGSTEAFF. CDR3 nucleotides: TGTGCCAGCAGTTACTCATGGACAGGGTCCACTGAAGCTTTCTTT.

CDR3 sequence: CSVGSPGLGVGTQYF. As DNA, the CDR3 is TGCAGCGTTGGGTCTCCGGGACTAGGGGTCGGTACGCAGTATTTT. This rearrangement joins TRBV29-1 to TRBJ2-3; 8 bases are a match to TRBD2. The CDR3 covers 15 residues. Per germline, CDR1 SQVTM and CDR2 ANQGSEA. V dropped 4 bases and J dropped 8; count of bases not matched to a gene: 14.

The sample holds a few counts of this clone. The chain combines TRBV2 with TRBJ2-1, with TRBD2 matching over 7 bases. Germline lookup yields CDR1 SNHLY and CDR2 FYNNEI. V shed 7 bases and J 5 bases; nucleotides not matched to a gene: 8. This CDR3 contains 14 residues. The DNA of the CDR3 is TGTGCCAGCAAAGGGCGGGAGCATAACAATGAGCAGTTCTTC. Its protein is CASKGREHNNEQFF.

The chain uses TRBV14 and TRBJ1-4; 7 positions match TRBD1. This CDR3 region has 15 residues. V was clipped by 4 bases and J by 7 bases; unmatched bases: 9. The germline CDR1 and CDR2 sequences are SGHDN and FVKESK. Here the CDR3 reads CASSRTDRAGEKLFF. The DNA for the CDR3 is TGTGCCAGCAGCCGAACCGACAGGGCTGGTGAAAAACTGTTTTTT.

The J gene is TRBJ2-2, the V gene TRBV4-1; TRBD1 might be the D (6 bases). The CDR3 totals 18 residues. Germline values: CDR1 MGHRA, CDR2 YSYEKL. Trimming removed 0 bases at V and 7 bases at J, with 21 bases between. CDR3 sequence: CASSQEGRWQGLVGELFF. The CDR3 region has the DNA TGCGCCAGCAGCCAAGAGGGTCGCTGGCAGGGGCTAGTCGGGGAGCTGTTTTTT.

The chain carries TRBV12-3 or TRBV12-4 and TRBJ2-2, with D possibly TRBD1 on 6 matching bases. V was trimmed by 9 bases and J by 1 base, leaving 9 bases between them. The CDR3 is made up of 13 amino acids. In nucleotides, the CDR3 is TGTGCCAGTAAGGGACAGAACACCGGGGAGCTGTTTTTT. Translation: CASKGQNTGELFF.

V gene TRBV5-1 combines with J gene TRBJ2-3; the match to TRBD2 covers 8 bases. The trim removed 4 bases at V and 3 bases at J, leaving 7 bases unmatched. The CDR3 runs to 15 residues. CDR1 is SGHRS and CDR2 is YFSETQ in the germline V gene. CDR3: CASSPLLAGTDTQYF. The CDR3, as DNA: TGCGCCAGCAGCCCGCTTCTAGCGGGTACAGATACGCAGTATTTT.

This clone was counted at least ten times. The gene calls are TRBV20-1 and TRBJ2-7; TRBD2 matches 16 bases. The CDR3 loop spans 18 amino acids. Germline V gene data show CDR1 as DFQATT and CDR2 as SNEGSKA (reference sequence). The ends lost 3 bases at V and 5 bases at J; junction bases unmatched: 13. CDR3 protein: CSASSGTSGRATPHEQYV. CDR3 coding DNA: TGCAGTGCTAGTTCAGGGACTAGCGGGAGGGCCACCCCGCACGAGCAGTACGTC.

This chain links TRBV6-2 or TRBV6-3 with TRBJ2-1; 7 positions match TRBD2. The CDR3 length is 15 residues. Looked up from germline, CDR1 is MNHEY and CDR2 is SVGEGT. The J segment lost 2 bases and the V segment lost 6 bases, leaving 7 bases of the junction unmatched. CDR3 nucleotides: TGTGCCAGCAGATACCGCGGGGGACCCTACAATGAGCAGTTCTTC. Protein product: CASRYRGGPYNEQFF.

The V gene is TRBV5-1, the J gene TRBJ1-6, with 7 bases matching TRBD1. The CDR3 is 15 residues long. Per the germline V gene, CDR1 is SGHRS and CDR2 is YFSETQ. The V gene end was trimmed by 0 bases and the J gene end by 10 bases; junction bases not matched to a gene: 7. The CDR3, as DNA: TGCGCCAGCAGCTTGGTCGAGGGGGCAGGGTCACCCCTCCACTTT. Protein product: CASSLVEGAGSPLHF.

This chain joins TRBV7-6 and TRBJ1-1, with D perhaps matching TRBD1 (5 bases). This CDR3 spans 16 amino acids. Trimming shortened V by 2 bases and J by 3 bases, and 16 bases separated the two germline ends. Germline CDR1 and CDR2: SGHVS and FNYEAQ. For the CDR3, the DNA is TGTGCCAGCAGCTTACCAGGGTTTGGAGTCGACACTGAAGCTTTCTTT. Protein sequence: CASSLPGFGVDTEAFF.

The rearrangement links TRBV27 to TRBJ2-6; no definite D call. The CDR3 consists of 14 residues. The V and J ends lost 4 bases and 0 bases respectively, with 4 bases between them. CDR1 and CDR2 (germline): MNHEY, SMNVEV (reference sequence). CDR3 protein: CASSYNSGANVLTF. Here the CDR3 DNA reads TGTGCCAGCAGTTACAACTCTGGGGCCAACGTCCTGACTTTC.

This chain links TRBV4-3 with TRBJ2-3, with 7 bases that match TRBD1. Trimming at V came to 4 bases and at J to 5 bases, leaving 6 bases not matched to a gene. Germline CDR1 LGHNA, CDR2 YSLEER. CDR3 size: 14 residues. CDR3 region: CASSPTGTGDTQYF. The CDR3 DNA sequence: TGCGCCAGCAGCCCGACAGGGACCGGAGATACGCAGTATTTT.

CDR3 region: CASSMRWRIYEQYF. As DNA, the CDR3 is TGTGCCAGTAGTATGAGATGGAGAATCTACGAGCAGTACTTC. This sequence joins TRBV19 and TRBJ2-7; unclear D gene. The CDR3 spans 14 residues. With 3 bases removed from V and 3 bases from J, the gap between germline ends came to 12 bases. In germline, CDR1 is LNHDA, CDR2 SQIVND (reference sequence).

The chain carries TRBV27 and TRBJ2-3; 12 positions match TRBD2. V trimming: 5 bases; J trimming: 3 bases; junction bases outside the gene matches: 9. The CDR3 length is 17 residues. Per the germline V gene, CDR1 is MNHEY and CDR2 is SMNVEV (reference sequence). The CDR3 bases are TGTGCCAGCAGTCCGCTCAGGACTAGCGGGGTAACAGATACGCAGTATTTT. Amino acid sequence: CASSPLRTSGVTDTQYF.

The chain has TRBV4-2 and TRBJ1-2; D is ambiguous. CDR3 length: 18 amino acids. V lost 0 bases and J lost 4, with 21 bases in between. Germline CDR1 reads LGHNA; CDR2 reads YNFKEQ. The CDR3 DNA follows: TGTGCCAGCAGCCAAGATACGAAGTTGGGAGCCTGGACCTATGGCTACACCTTC. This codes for CASSQDTKLGAWTYGYTF.

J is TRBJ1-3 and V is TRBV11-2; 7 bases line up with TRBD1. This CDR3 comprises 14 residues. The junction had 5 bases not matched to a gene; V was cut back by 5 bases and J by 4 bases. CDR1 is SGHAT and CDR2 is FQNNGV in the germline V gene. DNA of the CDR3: TGTGCCAGCAGCACCCCGACAGGGGGAAACACCATATATTTT. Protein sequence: CASSTPTGGNTIYF. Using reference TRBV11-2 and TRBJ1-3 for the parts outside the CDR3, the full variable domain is EAGVAQSPRYKIIEKRQSVAFWCNPISGHATLYWYQQILGQGPKLLIQFQNNGVVDDSQLPKDRFSAERLKGVDSTLKIQPAKLEDSAVYLCASSTPTGGNTIYFGEGSWLTVV.

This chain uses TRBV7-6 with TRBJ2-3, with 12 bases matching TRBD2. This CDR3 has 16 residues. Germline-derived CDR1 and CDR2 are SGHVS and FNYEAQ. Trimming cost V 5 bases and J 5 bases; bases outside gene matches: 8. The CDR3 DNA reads TGTGCCAGCAGCCTGTGGACTAGCGGGATGGGAGATACGCAGTATTTT. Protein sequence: CASSLWTSGMGDTQYF. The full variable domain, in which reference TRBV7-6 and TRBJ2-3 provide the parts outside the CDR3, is GAGVSQSPRYKVTKRGQDVALRCDPISGHVSLYWYRQALGQGPEFLTYFNYEAQQDKSGLPNDRFSAERPEGSISTLTIQRTEQRDSAMYRCASSLWTSGMGDTQYFGPGTRLTVL.

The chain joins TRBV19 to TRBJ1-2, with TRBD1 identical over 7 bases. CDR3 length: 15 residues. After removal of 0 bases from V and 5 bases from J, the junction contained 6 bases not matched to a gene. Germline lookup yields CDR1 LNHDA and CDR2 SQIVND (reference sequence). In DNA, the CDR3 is TGTGCCAGTAGTATAGACCCGACAGGGCTATATGGCTACACCTTC. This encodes CASSIDPTGLYGYTF.

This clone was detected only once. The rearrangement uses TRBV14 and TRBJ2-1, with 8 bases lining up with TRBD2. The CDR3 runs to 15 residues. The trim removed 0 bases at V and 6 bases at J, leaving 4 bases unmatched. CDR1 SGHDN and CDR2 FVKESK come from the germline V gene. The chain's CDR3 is CASSQDFGTSNEQFF. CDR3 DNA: TGTGCCAGCAGCCAAGATTTCGGGACTAGCAATGAGCAGTTCTTC.